The 3 T cell receptor beta chains in this list originate from one sample, sequenced in a study of shared clonotypes between healthy human individuals. Repertoires were generated with immunoSEQ multiplex PCR, while TCRdb's copy carries only in-frame clones and drops some. The table shows hundreds of thousands of clones, with around 96% occurring only once. Naive CD8 cells comprised CD45RO-negative, CCR7-positively selected cells, excluding terminally differentiated effector memory CD45RA+ cells. The sample consisted of naive CD8+ T cells sorted from blood. Every receptor here comes from a woman aged 25-40 years in good health.

V usage is TRBV7-9 and J usage is TRBJ2-7; 9 nucleotides align to TRBD1. There are 15 residues in the CDR3. The J segment lost 2 bases and the V segment lost 1 base, leaving 3 bases of the junction unmatched. CDR1 and CDR2 from the germline V gene are SEHNR and FQNEAQ (reference sequence). This chain's CDR3 is CASSLENRGPYEQYF. CDR3 nucleotide sequence: TGTGCCAGCAGCTTAGAGAACAGGGGGCCCTACGAGCAGTACTTC.

The chain uses TRBV21-1 and TRBJ1-5; the table's D call, TRBD1, was not checked against the DNA. TRBV21-1 is an annotated pseudogene. CDR3 length: 18 residues. The CDR3 spells CASSKVGQGVRWVQPQHF. CDR3 bases: TGTGCCAGCAGCAAAGTAGGACAGGGGGTTAGGTGGGTTCAGCCCCAGCATTTT.

The chain carries TRBV27 and TRBJ2-7; D may be TRBD1 (5 bases). Germline lookup yields CDR1 MNHEY and CDR2 SMNVEV (reference sequence). The length of the CDR3 is 16 residues. V shed 10 bases and J shed 2 bases, with 24 bases lying between them. The CDR3 sequence: CATSPKGPLLTYEQYF. The DNA of the CDR3 is TGTGCCACCTCCCCCAAGGGGCCCCTACTCACCTACGAGCAGTACTTC.